The clone carrying this TCR beta chain was detected only a few times. This entry is derived from a study of T cells in Graves' hyperthyroidism and ophthalmopathy. There were TCR beta CDR3 regions amplified from RNA transcripts. HTBI primers were the set used in a first-round RT-PCR of the TCR CDR3. Via MiXCR, TCRdb re-called the multiplex PCR reads, giving one row per CDR3 protein. Here the sample spans hundreds of thousands of distinct CDR3 sequences, roughly 46% being singletons. The CDR3 runs to 15 residues. Germline CDR1 and CDR2: LNHDA and SQIVND (reference sequence). V gave up 6 bases and J gave up 6 bases, with 21 bases separating them.

This clonotype was obtained from an adult man with Graves' disease, either hyperthyroidism or ophthalmopathy (not recorded which). The specimen was peripheral blood or thyroid tissue (not recorded which). V and J are TRBV19 and TRBJ2-7, with a tentative D call TRBD1 (8 bases). The CDR3 DNA reads as TGTGCCAGTAGCCCCCCTAACCACAGGGGGGGCGAGCAGTACTTC. This gives the protein CASSPPNHRGGEQYF.